Below, 29 T cell receptor beta chains from the same sample are listed, as sequenced in a study of T cell responses to AZD1222 COVID-19 vaccine (dated by TCRdb to the early 2020s). Interpreted using the paper, the time point label stands for: baseline before first vaccination. The library relied on the immunoSEQ multiplex PCR assay. TCRdb's version of the immuneACCESS table is confined to in-frame rearrangements and falls short of the full clone set. An unresolved V gene accounts for under half of the shortfall where checked; the remainder is of unknown origin. The sample table shows about 150,000 clones, and 88% are seen once. Less than 3.5% of the sample is in the top ten clones. The specimen comprised peripheral blood, sampled on day 0 of AZD1222 vaccination. These receptors were collected from an adult in good health.

This chain links TRBV6-6 with TRBJ1-2; TRBD1 agrees at 7 bases. The CDR3 consists of 15 residues. Trimming at V came to 2 bases and at J to 2 bases, leaving 5 bases not matched to a gene. Per germline, CDR1 MNHNY and CDR2 SVGAGI (reference sequence). The DNA of the CDR3 is TGTGCCAGCAGTTACACGACAGGGCCGAACTATGGCTACACCTTC. Its translation: CASSYTTGPNYGYTF.

The V gene is TRBV2, the J gene TRBJ1-2; 11 nucleotides agree with TRBD1. From germline, CDR1 is SNHLY and CDR2 FYNNEI. This CDR3 has 14 residues. V shed 6 bases, J shed 8 bases, and the junction held 8 bases outside the gene matches. CDR3 residues: CASRDRGPIKGYTF. CDR3 sequence (DNA): TGTGCCAGCAGGGACAGGGGGCCCATTAAAGGCTACACCTTC.

The chain is built from TRBV18 and TRBJ2-3; no clear D. This CDR3 is built from 14 residues. Trimming took off 1 base at V and 4 bases at J, with 9 bases between the two ends. The germline V gene encodes CDR1 KGHSH and CDR2 LQKENI. The CDR3 loop reads CASSPRGVSDTQYF. In DNA form, the CDR3 reads TGTGCCAGCTCACCACGTGGTGTATCAGATACGCAGTATTTT.

V gene TRBV6-2 or TRBV6-3 combines with J gene TRBJ2-2; 7 bases agree with TRBD1. Germline CDR1 MNHEY, CDR2 SVGEGT. The trim removed 2 bases at V and 4 bases at J, leaving 7 bases unmatched. The CDR3 spans 16 residues. The CDR3 sequence is CASSYVTGMGTGELFF. Here the CDR3 DNA reads TGTGCCAGCAGTTACGTGACAGGGATGGGCACCGGGGAGCTGTTTTTT.

This rearrangement joins TRBV2 to TRBJ1-1; D gene ambiguous. The CDR3 is 16 amino acids. Trimming took off 3 bases at V and 5 bases at J, with 19 bases between the two ends. Germline loops: CDR1 SNHLY, CDR2 FYNNEI. The DNA of the CDR3 is TGTGCCAGCAGTGAGTGGGTGGGATTCGGGGTGACTGAAGCTTTCTTT. Translating gives CASSEWVGFGVTEAFF.

In its sample, this clone was seen once. The V call is TRBV10-3, the J call TRBJ1-6, with 8 bases identical to TRBD1. V was pared by 8 bases and J by 7 bases, with 7 bases of the junction left unmatched. This CDR3 has 14 amino acids. Germline V gene sequence: CDR1 ENHRY, CDR2 SYGVKD. Here the CDR3 reads CAIRDRSENSPLHF. In DNA form, the CDR3 reads TGTGCCATCCGGGACAGGTCCGAAAATTCACCCCTCCACTTT.

CDR3 bases: TGTGCCAGCAGCGTAGGTCCTGGGCAGGCCTACGAGCAGTACTTC. This translates into CASSVGPGQAYEQYF. The gene calls are TRBV9 and TRBJ2-7; D is ambiguous. The CDR3 consists of 15 residues. Germline V gives CDR1 SGDLS, CDR2 YYNGEE. Trimming removed 0 bases from V and 2 bases from J, with 12 bases in between.

Details on this clone: Other DNA sequences in the same sample also yield this CDR3. The chain joins TRBV7-9 to TRBJ1-2; TRBD1 might be the D (5 bases). Germline CDR1 is SEHNR and CDR2 is FQNEAQ (reference sequence). V dropped 1 base and J dropped 2 bases, with 8 bases sitting between them. The CDR3 spans 14 residues. The CDR3, as DNA: TGTGCCAGCAGCTTAGGACAGATGAACTATGGCTACACCTTC. As protein: CASSLGQMNYGYTF.

The gene calls are TRBV11-3 and TRBJ1-1, with 9 bases identical to TRBD1. The CDR3 sequence is 13 residues long. The V and J ends lost 5 bases and 5 bases, in that order; junction bases with no gene match: 3. The germline V gene has CDR1 SGHNT and CDR2 YENEEA. In nucleotides, the CDR3 is TGTGCCAGCAGCCCCGGGACAGGGACTGAAGCTTTCTTT. Translated: CASSPGTGTEAFF.

CDR3 sequence reads: CASSFSRPEYNEQFF. CDR3 bases: TGTGCCAGCAGTTTCTCGCGGCCGGAGTACAATGAGCAGTTCTTC. This chain uses TRBV6-2 or TRBV6-3 with TRBJ2-1; D remains ambiguous. CDR3 length: 15 residues. V shed 4 bases and J shed 4 bases, with 14 bases lying between them. CDR1 and CDR2 from the germline V gene are MNHEY and SVGEGT.

The chain uses TRBV5-1 and TRBJ2-5; 7 bases line up with TRBD1. CDR3 size: 14 residues. Germline CDR1 reads SGHRS; CDR2 reads YFSETQ. Losses at the gene ends were 5 bases for V and 1 base for J; bases not matched to a gene: 5. CDR3 DNA sequence: TGCGCCAGCAGACAAGGGACAGTCCAAGAGACCCAGTACTTC. It translates to CASRQGTVQETQYF.

As for this clone: The sample contains more than one DNA sequence encoding this CDR3. The CDR3 nucleotides read TGCGCCAGCAGCTCAAGCGGGGGAACAGATACGCAGTATTTT. The encoded protein is CASSSSGGTDTQYF. This chain joins TRBV5-1 and TRBJ2-3; 8 positions agree with TRBD2. Unmatched junction bases numbered 3, after V lost 3 bases and J lost 3 bases. The germline V gene encodes CDR1 SGHRS and CDR2 YFSETQ. The CDR3 has 14 residues.

The genes are TRBV27 and TRBJ2-7; tentatively, D is TRBD2 (6 bases). Germline V lookup: CDR1 MNHEY, CDR2 SMNVEV (reference sequence). With 4 bases removed from V and 3 bases from J, the gap between germline ends came to 10 bases. There are 13 residues in the CDR3. The CDR3 loop reads CASSWGVNYEQYF. CDR3 nucleotides: TGTGCCAGCAGTTGGGGGGTGAACTACGAGCAGTACTTC.

This clone was detected only once. The genes are TRBV24-1 and TRBJ2-1, with TRBD2 matching 8 bases. The V and J ends lost 9 bases and 10 bases, in that order; junction bases with no gene match: 10. Germline V gene data show CDR1 as KGHDR and CDR2 as SFDVKD. There are 13 residues in the CDR3. This chain's CDR3 is CATAAGGREEQFF. The CDR3 nucleotides read TGTGCCACCGCCGCGGGGGGTCGGGAGGAGCAGTTCTTC.

The chain links TRBV27 to TRBJ1-5; D is uncertain. CDR1 is MNHEY, CDR2 SMNVEV, per germline (reference sequence). CDR3 size: 13 residues. Trimming removed 2 bases from V and 4 bases from J, with 6 bases in between. The CDR3 sequence is CASSLRWNQPQHF. CDR3 bases: TGTGCCAGCAGTTTAAGATGGAATCAGCCCCAGCATTTT.

This chain joins TRBV2 and TRBJ2-7; possible D gene TRBD1, 6 bases. Trimming took 7 bases from V and 6 from J, leaving 13 bases between them. Germline loops: CDR1 SNHLY, CDR2 FYNNEI. The CDR3 runs 12 residues. The CDR3 nucleotides are TGTGCCAGCAACGAAGGGGGATCCGAGCAGTACTTC. Protein: CASNEGGSEQYF.

The rearrangement links TRBV7-3 to TRBJ1-1, with D possibly being TRBD1 (6 bases). In germline, CDR1 is SGHTA, CDR2 FQGTGA. CDR3 length: 14 residues. V lost 2 bases to trimming and J lost 5 bases, with 12 bases between them. CDR3 sequence: CASSLLAQGTEAFF. The CDR3 DNA reads TGTGCCAGCAGCTTACTGGCCCAGGGGACTGAAGCTTTCTTT.

This clone has only one observation. This rearrangement joins TRBV5-8 to TRBJ2-5; unclear D gene. The CDR3 totals 14 residues. CDR1 and CDR2 from the germline V gene are SGHTS and YDEGEE. V shed 0 bases and J shed 1 base, with 7 bases lying between them. The CDR3: CASSLDPSQETQYF. DNA of the CDR3: TGTGCCAGCAGCTTGGATCCCTCCCAAGAGACCCAGTACTTC.

CDR3 bases: TGTGCCAGCCAAGGCGAGCGGGGGGGTTCCTACGAGCAGTACTTC. This encodes CASQGERGGSYEQYF. The chain combines TRBV6-5 with TRBJ2-7; 10 nucleotides align to TRBD2. The ends lost 8 bases at V and 1 base at J; junction bases unmatched: 8. The CDR3 has 15 amino acids. The germline V gene has CDR1 MNHEY and CDR2 SVGAGI.

This chain links TRBV7-8 with TRBJ2-5; D remains unclear. The V gene lost 0 bases and the J gene lost 5 bases, with 16 bases spanning the gap. Germline V CDR1 and CDR2: SGHVS, FQNEAQ. CDR3 length equals 16 residues. The CDR3 DNA is TGTGCCAGCAGCTTAGCTAGGATTCAAGGGCCCGAGACCCAGTACTTC. Its translation is CASSLARIQGPETQYF. The entire variable domain, with the rest obtained from reference TRBV7-8 and TRBJ2-5, is as follows: GAGVSQSPRYKVAKRGQDVALRCDPISGHVSLFWYQQALGQGPEFLTYFQNEAQLDKSGLPSDRFFAERPEGSVSTLKIQRTQQEDSAVYLCASSLARIQGPETQYFGPGTRLLVL.

The gene calls are TRBV18 and TRBJ1-2; no clear D. This CDR3 contains 14 residues. Germline V gene lookup returns CDR1 KGHSH and CDR2 LQKENI. Trimming cost V 0 bases and J 0 bases, with 5 bases left between them. The CDR3 region is CASSPPGTNYGYTF. The CDR3 DNA sequence: TGTGCCAGCTCACCACCGGGCACTAACTATGGCTACACCTTC. Full variable domain (missing parts from reference TRBV18 and TRBJ1-2): NAGVMQNPRHLVRRRGQEARLRCSPMKGHSHVYWYRQLPEEGLKFMVYLQKENIIDESGMPKERFSAEFPKEGPSILRIQQVVRGDSAAYFCASSPPGTNYGYTFGSGTRLTVV.

This clone was picked up one time. The chain is built from TRBV5-8 and TRBJ1-1; D is uncertain. Germline CDR1 is SGHTS and CDR2 is YDEGEE. The CDR3 extends over 14 amino acids. The V gene lost 0 bases and the J gene lost 5 bases, with 11 bases spanning the gap. DNA of the CDR3: TGTGCCAGCAGCTTGGGCGGGGTGGGGACTGAAGCTTTCTTT. Amino acid sequence: CASSLGGVGTEAFF.

The rearrangement links TRBV29-1 to TRBJ2-3; D unclear. In germline, CDR1 is SQVTM, CDR2 ANQGSEA. CDR3 length: 12 amino acids. Trimming took 4 bases from V and 4 from J, leaving 9 bases between them. The CDR3 nucleotides are TGCAGCGTTGGGTCCGGCCCAGATACGCAGTATTTT. Translated, it gives CSVGSGPDTQYF.

This chain uses TRBV28 with TRBJ2-1, with D possibly matching TRBD2 (6 bases). The germline gives CDR1 MDHEN, CDR2 SYDVKM. Trimming left V 6 bases short and J 1 base short, with 22 bases between. The CDR3 is 18 residues long. The CDR3 coding sequence is TGTGCCAGCAGCGAAGTGACTAGTGGTGGTGGATCCTACAATGAGCAGTTCTTC. Its translation is CASSEVTSGGGSYNEQFF. Variable domain in full (rest from reference TRBV28 and TRBJ2-1): DVKVTQSSRYLVKRTGEKVFLECVQDMDHENMFWYRQDPGLGLRLIYFSYDVKMKEKGDIPEGYSVSREKKERFSLILESASTNQTSMYLCASSEVTSGGGSYNEQFFGPGTRLTVL.

The DNA of the CDR3 is TGTGCCAGCAGTCCCCGTTTCTCGGTGGCAGATACGCAGTATTTT. Encoded protein: CASSPRFSVADTQYF. The rearrangement links TRBV27 to TRBJ2-3; D unclear. The CDR3 loop spans 15 amino acids. Between the trimmed V and J ends, which lost 5 bases and 4 bases, there was a span of 16 bases. Germline values: CDR1 MNHEY, CDR2 SMNVEV (reference sequence).

V gene TRBV10-3 combines with J gene TRBJ2-5, with 9 bases lining up with TRBD2. The germline V gene has CDR1 ENHRY and CDR2 SYGVKD. CDR3 length: 14 residues. Losses at the gene ends were 6 bases for V and 4 bases for J; bases not matched to a gene: 6. The CDR3 loop reads CAISSGLAGETQYF. CDR3 nucleotides: TGTGCCATCAGCTCGGGACTAGCCGGAGAGACCCAGTACTTC.

The sample holds a few counts of this clone. The chain uses TRBV5-1 and TRBJ2-7; no clear D. The V end was cut by 0 bases, the J end by 5 bases, with 12 bases between. Germline V lookup: CDR1 SGHRS, CDR2 YFSETQ. The CDR3 contains 14 residues. CDR3 residues: CASSLVGPGDEQYF. For the CDR3, the DNA is TGCGCCAGCAGCTTGGTTGGTCCTGGGGACGAGCAGTACTTC.

The J gene is TRBJ2-1, the V gene TRBV7-9; TRBD2 agrees at 10 bases. The CDR3 extends over 16 amino acids. V was pared by 4 bases and J by 4 bases, with 7 bases of the junction left unmatched. Germline CDR1 SEHNR, CDR2 FQNEAQ (reference sequence). CDR3 in amino acids: CASSSSSGGLYNEQFF. The CDR3 DNA reads as TGTGCCAGCAGCTCTTCTAGCGGGGGCCTTTACAATGAGCAGTTCTTC. Using reference TRBV7-9 and TRBJ2-1 for the parts outside the CDR3, the full variable domain is DTGVSQNPRHKITKRGQNVTFRCDPISEHNRLYWYRQTLGQGPEFLTYFQNEAQLEKSRLLSDRFSAERPKGSFSTLEIQRTEQGDSAMYLCASSSSSGGLYNEQFFGPGTRLTVL.

This clone appeared a single time. This chain uses TRBV5-1 with TRBJ2-7, with 8 bases lining up with TRBD1. Looked up from germline, CDR1 is SGHRS and CDR2 is YFSETQ. This CDR3 is built from 15 residues. Trimming cost V 1 base and J 2 bases; bases outside gene matches: 5. CDR3 sequence: CASSLTAGQAYEQYF. The DNA for the CDR3 is TGCGCCAGCAGCTTGACCGCGGGACAGGCCTACGAGCAGTACTTC.